The source of this T cell receptor beta chain is a study of OX40 agonist ivuxolimab in advanced cancers. Looking at the study overall: Patients receiving dose escalation had hepatocellular carcinoma, melanoma, renal cell or head and neck cancer. Patients with prior anti-PD-1, anti-PD-L1 or anti-CTLA-4 therapy were eligible; about 41% had some. Study findings and constraints: In the 0.1 to 3.0 mg/kg range, CD4+ and CD8+ blood T cells had expanded clonally by week 6. Low normalized clonal expansion also occurred in some nonresponding patients.

Sequencing was performed with immunoSEQ multiplex PCR; in TCRdb, only in-frame clones are kept and a portion is missing. The sample records roughly 56,000 clones, about four fifths being singletons. Points on this clone: The antigen remains unidentified.

The CDR3 spans 15 residues. Germline CDR1 is SGHAT and CDR2 is FQNNGV. V lost 2 bases and J 5 bases, leaving 15 bases between the germline ends. The clonotype comes from an adult with an advanced solid tumor such as melanoma, head and neck, liver or kidney cancer. The V call is TRBV11-2, the J call TRBJ1-1; D unresolved. Material: CD4+ or CD8+ T cells sorted from blood, obtained in a trial of the OX40 agonist ivuxolimab. CDR3 in DNA: TGTGCCAGCAGCTTAAGAGCTCTCACGAAAACTGAAGCTTTCTTT. Translating it yields CASSLRALTKTEAFF.